This TCR beta chain came from a study of blood T cell repertoires in COVID-19. Study details: Collection of acute and convalescent COVID-19 samples took place in the United States, Italy and Spain. T cells, B-cell-depleted T cells, or PBMCs supplied cDNA or gDNA.

Under the authors' procedure: From reference gene primer amplification, estimates of nucleated cell counts were derived. Sequencing used immunoSEQ multiplex PCR; TCRdb keeps in-frame clones, though not all of them. D and trimming were read from the DNA, whereas the V and J calls and clone size are those reported in that table. The sample holds 75,000 or so clones, roughly 80% seen once. The V gene end was trimmed by 4 bases and the J gene end by 4 bases; junction bases not matched to a gene: 12. Germline lookup yields CDR1 SGHRS and CDR2 YFSETQ. The CDR3 extends over 19 amino acids. Specimen: peripheral blood. This sequence joins TRBV5-1 and TRBJ2-6, with 12 bases matching TRBD1. This sequence originates from a woman in her sixties or seventies with acute or convalescent COVID-19. CDR3 nucleotides: TGCGCCAGCAGCCCTAAGCCGGGACAGGGGGCGTCGGGGGCCAACGTCCTGACTTTC. It translates to CASSPKPGQGASGANVLTF.